This T cell receptor beta chain came from a study of T-cell reconstitution after alpha-beta-depleted transplantation in children. Preparation of the TCRbeta library was carried out with unique molecular identifiers. MiXCR, run by TCRdb on the PCR reads, gives a single entry per CDR3 protein. The sample carries 500,000 or so distinct CDR3 sequences, about 30% recorded once. From germline, CDR1 is SGHKS and CDR2 YYEKEE (reference sequence). This CDR3 contains 15 residues. Losses at the gene ends were 6 bases for V and 0 bases for J; bases not matched to a gene: 6. The TCR sequence derives from a human donor who donated a stem cell graft to a child with aplastic anemia. The starting material was PBMCs from the stem cell graft donor, obtained from the stem cell graft. This chain connects TRBV5-5 to TRBJ2-3, with TRBD1 matching over 8 bases. This chain's CDR3 is CASTRTGSSTDTQYF. DNA of the CDR3: TGTGCCAGCACCCGGACAGGGTCTAGCACAGATACGCAGTATTTT.